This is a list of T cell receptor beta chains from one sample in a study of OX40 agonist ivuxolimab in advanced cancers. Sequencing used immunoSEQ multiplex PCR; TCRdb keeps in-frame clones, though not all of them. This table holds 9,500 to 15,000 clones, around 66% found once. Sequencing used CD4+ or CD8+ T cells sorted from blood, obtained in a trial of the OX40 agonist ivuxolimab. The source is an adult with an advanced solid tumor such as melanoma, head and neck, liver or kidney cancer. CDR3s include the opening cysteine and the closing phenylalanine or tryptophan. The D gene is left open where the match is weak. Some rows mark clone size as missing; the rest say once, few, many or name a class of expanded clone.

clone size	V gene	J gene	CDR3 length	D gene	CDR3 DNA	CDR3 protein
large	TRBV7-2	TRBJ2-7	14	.	TGTGCCAGCAGTCTACTACTTCGTACCTACGAGCAGTACTTC	CASSLLLRTYEQYF
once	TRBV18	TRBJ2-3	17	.	TGTGCCAGCACTAAGCGGACGAAACCGACCCGCACAGATACGCAGTATTTT	CASTKRTKPTRTDTQYF
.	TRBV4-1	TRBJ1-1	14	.	TGCGCCAGCAGCCCAAGGGGCCCGAACACTGAAGCTTTCTTT	CASSPRGPNTEAFF
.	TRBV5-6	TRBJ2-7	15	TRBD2	TGTGCCAGCAGCTTGTTGCCTAGCGGACTCTACGAGCAGTACTTC	CASSLLPSGLYEQYF
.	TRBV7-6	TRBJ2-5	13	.	TGTGCCAGCAGCTTAGGGGACCAAGAGACCCAGTACTTC	CASSLGDQETQYF
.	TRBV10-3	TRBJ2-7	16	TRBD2	TGTGCCATCAGTGAGGGCGGGACTAGCGGGGCCTACGAGCAGTACTTC	CAISEGGTSGAYEQYF
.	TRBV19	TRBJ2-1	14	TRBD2	TGTGCCAGTAGTATTAGCGGGGGGGCCCATGAGCAGTTCTTC	CASSISGGAHEQFF
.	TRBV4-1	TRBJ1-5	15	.	TGCGCCAGCAGCCAAAGGCAGGATAGCAATCAGCCCCAGCATTTT	CASSQRQDSNQPQHF
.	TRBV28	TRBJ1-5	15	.	TGTGCCAGCAGTTTAATAGTTTCAGGCAATCAGCCCCAGCATTTT	CASSLIVSGNQPQHF
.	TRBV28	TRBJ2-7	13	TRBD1	TGTGCCAGCAATGAGGGCCAGGGGGCCGAGCAGTACTTC	CASNEGQGAEQYF
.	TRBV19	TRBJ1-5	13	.	TGTGCCAGTAGTATTTACGTGGATCAGCCCCAGCATTTT	CASSIYVDQPQHF
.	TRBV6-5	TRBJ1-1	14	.	TGTGCCAGCAGTTACTCGATCGGGTCCCCTGAAGCTTTCTTT	CASSYSIGSPEAFF
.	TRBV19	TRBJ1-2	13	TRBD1	TGTGCCAGTACGACAGGGCTCAACTATGGCTACACCTTC	CASTTGLNYGYTF
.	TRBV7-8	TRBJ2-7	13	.	TGTGCCAGCAGCTTGGGATCCGTCCACGAGCAGTACTTC	CASSLGSVHEQYF
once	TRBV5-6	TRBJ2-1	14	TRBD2	TGTGCCAGCAGCTTCCCTAGCGGGGGCAATGAGCAGTTCTTC	CASSFPSGGNEQFF
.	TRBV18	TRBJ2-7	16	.	TGTGCCAGCTCATCCACAGCTCATCCAGGGTTGGGGGAGCAGTACTTC	CASSSTAHPGLGEQYF
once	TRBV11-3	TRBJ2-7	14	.	TGTGCCAGCAGCCCAAGCCGGGACTCTTACGAGCAGTACTTC	CASSPSRDSYEQYF
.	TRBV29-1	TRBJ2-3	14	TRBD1	TGCAGCGTTGAAAGGTCGACAGGGAGAGATACGCAGTATTTT	CSVERSTGRDTQYF
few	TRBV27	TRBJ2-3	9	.	TGTGCCCTCCCAGATACGCAGTATTTT	CALPDTQYF
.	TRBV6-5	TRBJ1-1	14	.	TGTGCCAGCAGTTTACAGGTTGCAGACACTGAAGCTTTCTTT	CASSLQVADTEAFF
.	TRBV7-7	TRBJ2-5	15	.	TGTGCCAGCAGCCAGGCTCCTTCAGGACAAGAGACCCAGTACTTC	CASSQAPSGQETQYF
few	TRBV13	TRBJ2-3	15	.	TGTGCCAGCAGCTCCCACGGCGGGAGCACAGATACGCAGTATTTT	CASSSHGGSTDTQYF
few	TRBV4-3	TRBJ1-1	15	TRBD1	TGCGCCAGCAGCCCTCGGACAGGACCGAACACTGAAGCTTTCTTT	CASSPRTGPNTEAFF
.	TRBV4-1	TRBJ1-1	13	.	TGCGCCAGCAGCCCACCTGAGGCCACTGAAGCTTTCTTT	CASSPPEATEAFF
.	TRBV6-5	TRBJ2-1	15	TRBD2	TGTGCCAGCAGTTACCGGGGGGGTCTGGCGAATGAGCAGTTCTTC	CASSYRGGLANEQFF
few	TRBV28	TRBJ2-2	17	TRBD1	TGTGCCAGCAGCTCCTACGACAGGGGGCCGGGCACCGGGGAGCTGTTTTTT	CASSSYDRGPGTGELFF
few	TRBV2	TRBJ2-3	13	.	TGTGCCAGCACCCGGGGACCAACGGATACGCAGTATTTT	CASTRGPTDTQYF
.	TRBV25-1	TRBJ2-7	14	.	TGTGCCAGCAGTTTCGGGCAGGGTGGTTACGAGCAGTACTTC	CASSFGQGGYEQYF
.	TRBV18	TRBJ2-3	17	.	TGTGCCAGCTCACCAACCCGGGGCCTAGAACGAGCAGATACGCAGTATTTT	CASSPTRGLERADTQYF
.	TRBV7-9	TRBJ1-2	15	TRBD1	TGTGCCAGCAGCTCTACAGGGGGGTTGAACTATGGCTACACCTTC	CASSSTGGLNYGYTF